This TCR beta chain was recovered during a study of blood T cell repertoires in COVID-19. Overall study: Samples of COVID-19 (acute and convalescent) were obtained from the United States, Italy and Spain.

Original processing methods: Scientists estimated how many nucleated cells there were by amplifying reference gene primers. The method was immunoSEQ multiplex PCR; TCRdb's version includes in-frame clones alone and lacks a portion of them. V and J calls plus clone size are reproduced from that table; the DNA served to infer D and trimming. The sample has roughly 150,000 clones, approximately 85% seen once. The germline gives CDR1 MNHEY, CDR2 SVGAGI. The CDR3 extends over 14 amino acids. Unmatched junction bases numbered 5, after V lost 5 bases and J lost 1 base. The rearrangement uses TRBV6-5 and TRBJ2-7; the match to TRBD2 covers 7 bases. The clonotype was recovered from a man aged 80 or over with COVID-19, enrolled during active disease. Sample: peripheral blood. The CDR3 DNA is TGTGCCAGCAGTCCCAGCGGGGCGTCCTACGAGCAGTACTTC. Its translation: CASSPSGASYEQYF.